The text below deals with one T cell receptor beta chain. Its antigen is not known. Multiplex touch-down PCR with TRB-A/B primers amplified rearranged V-D-J TRB sequences. TCRdb re-called the multiplex PCR reads through MiXCR, storing one row per CDR3 protein. The sample has approximately 9,300 distinct CDR3 sequences, approximately 41% seen once. The data derive from a study of T cell repertoires in aging, cancer and after chemotherapy. Whole-study context: Clear clonal overlap appeared across healthy donor samples taken over several months to years. Overall study findings and caveats: In each cancer cohort, median generation probability increased across chemotherapy, suggesting thymic output rebounded.

Peripheral blood genomic DNA, not sorted cells or RNA, was the template. This CDR3 is built from 14 residues. Germline trimming cut 0 bases from V and 6 bases from J; bases unmatched to any gene: 7. Germline values: CDR1 GTSNPN, CDR2 SVGIG (reference sequence). This clonotype was obtained from a human donor in good health. Sequenced material: blood. This chain uses TRBV30 with TRBJ1-2, with 7 positions matching TRBD1. The CDR3 bases are TGTGCCTGGAGTGTACAAATAGGGGGCCATGGCTACACCTTC. It specifies CAWSVQIGGHGYTF.